Listed below are T cell receptor beta chains from one sample, sequenced in a study of monozygotic twins with inflammatory bowel disease. TCRdb reprocessed the 5' RACE reads, keeping one entry per CDR3 protein, no DNA. In all, the sample yields fewer than 550,000 distinct CDR3 sequences. Sequenced: blood. The source is a human donor with ulcerative colitis or Crohn's disease, or a healthy co-twin of an affected twin (not recorded which). The CDR3 runs from the conserved cysteine through the conserved F or W.

j_gene | v_gene | CDR3aa
TRBJ1-2 | TRBV9 | CASSVENYGYTF
TRBJ1-3 | TRBV5-1 | CASSMDGSSGNTIYF
TRBJ2-6 | TRBV5-1 | CASSLQQSGANVLTF
TRBJ2-7 | TRBV18 | CASSPLGGPADEQYF
TRBJ2-1 | TRBV5-4 | CASSLGVFGRAFNEQFF
TRBJ2-3 | TRBV5-6 | CASSFGRADTQYF
TRBJ2-3 | TRBV20-1 | CSAWKREWNTDTQYF
TRBJ2-5 | TRBV7-2 | CASSLTRRLAGVGETQYF
TRBJ2-7 | TRBV5-1 | CASSFSGREDEQYF
TRBJ2-2 | TRBV19 | CASSIDGANTGELFF
TRBJ1-1 | TRBV11-2 | CASSAGVSLTEAFF
TRBJ1-1 | TRBV9 | CASSSMPESLNTEAFF
TRBJ2-5 | TRBV12-3/TRBV12-4 | CASSRVGETQYF